Below are 21 T cell receptor beta chains sequenced from a single sample in a study of blood T cell repertoires in COVID-19. Produced via immunoSEQ multiplex PCR; TCRdb's table is partial and in-frame only. The sample contains roughly 230,000 clones, 65% to 90% of which appear only once. Material for sequencing was peripheral blood. These receptors originate from a woman between 50 and 59 years old with acute or convalescent COVID-19.

The chain is built from TRBV5-4 and TRBJ2-5, with 9 bases that match TRBD2. CDR3 length: 17 residues. V trimming: 1 base; J trimming: 2 bases; junction bases outside the gene matches: 9. Germline V gene lookup returns CDR1 SGHNT and CDR2 YYREEE (reference sequence). CDR3 DNA: TGTGCCAGCAGCTTGCCTAGCGGGGTTTTAGGGCAAGAGACCCAGTACTTC. It yields the protein CASSLPSGVLGQETQYF.

The chain couples TRBV12-5 to TRBJ2-1, with 7 bases identical to TRBD1. The CDR3 runs 16 residues. With V trimmed by 1 base and J by 4 bases, 7 bases remained unmatched. Germline lookup yields CDR1 LGHNT and CDR2 FRNRAP. The CDR3 loop is CASGLEGQTLYNEQFF. CDR3 nucleotide sequence: TGTGCTAGTGGTTTGGAGGGACAGACCCTGTACAATGAGCAGTTCTTC.

This clone was seen many times. This chain uses TRBV28 with TRBJ1-1, with a weak D call TRBD1 (6 bases). The CDR3 loop spans 15 amino acids. Trimming removed 3 bases from V and 0 bases from J, with 11 bases in between. The germline CDR1 and CDR2 sequences are MDHEN and SYDVKM. Written as DNA, the CDR3 is TGTGCCAGCAGTTTTGGACAGACAATGAACACTGAAGCTTTCTTT. Protein: CASSFGQTMNTEAFF.

The chain combines TRBV28 with TRBJ2-1; 7 nucleotides agree with TRBD1. V lost 7 bases to trimming and J lost 7 bases; unmatched junction nucleotides: 7. CDR3 length equals 13 residues. Per the germline V gene, CDR1 is MDHEN and CDR2 is SYDVKM. CDR3 nucleotide sequence: TGTGCCAGCACAAGTTTCAGGGGGAATGAGCAGTTCTTC. Residues: CASTSFRGNEQFF.

The chain uses TRBV4-1 and TRBJ2-1; 14 nucleotides agree with TRBD2. The CDR3 has 15 residues. V lost 4 bases and J lost 8; bases outside the gene matches: 4. Germline CDR1 is MGHRA and CDR2 is YSYEKL. This chain's CDR3 is CASSPGLAGADEQFF. In nucleotides, the CDR3 is TGCGCCAGCAGCCCGGGACTAGCGGGGGCCGATGAGCAGTTCTTC.

The V call is TRBV5-1, the J call TRBJ1-2; 7 bases are shared with TRBD1. Trimming at V came to 4 bases and at J to 0 bases, leaving 9 bases not matched to a gene. The CDR3 length is 16 residues. Germline CDR1 and CDR2: SGHRS and YFSETQ. CDR3 sequence: CASSQGGSQTNYGYTF. CDR3 DNA: TGCGCCAGCAGCCAAGGGGGCTCTCAAACTAACTATGGCTACACCTTC.

The chain links TRBV6-7 to TRBJ1-5, with no clear D. TRBV6-7 is an ORF, and what it does is uncertain. The CDR3 is made up of 17 amino acids. Trimming pared 8 bases from V and 1 base from J, leaving 21 bases between. This CDR3 is CASRLEGRVGSNQPQHF. CDR3 bases: TGTGCCAGCCGTCTTGAGGGCCGAGTTGGGAGCAATCAGCCCCAGCATTTT.

The rearrangement links TRBV7-2 to TRBJ2-3; possible D gene TRBD2, 6 bases. This CDR3 contains 17 residues. Trimming stripped 5 bases from V and 0 bases from J, with 18 bases between. CDR1 SGHTA and CDR2 FQGNSA come from the germline V gene. This chain's CDR3 is CASSARRLVTSTDTQYF. The CDR3 DNA is TGTGCCAGCAGCGCCCGCCGACTAGTTACTAGCACAGATACGCAGTATTTT.

The genes are TRBV7-2 and TRBJ1-4, with 9 nucleotides matching TRBD1. Germline values: CDR1 SGHTA, CDR2 FQGNSA. The CDR3 runs to 14 residues. With 4 bases clipped from V and 8 bases from J, the junction kept 5 bases outside the gene matches. This chain's CDR3 is CASSSDRGDEKLFF. DNA for the CDR3: TGTGCCAGCAGCTCGGACAGGGGCGACGAAAAACTGTTTTTT.

The chain combines TRBV5-8 with TRBJ1-4; possibly TRBD1 for D (6 bases). Germline V gives CDR1 SGHTS, CDR2 YDEGEE. Deletions cut 2 bases from V and 7 bases from J, with 30 bases between. The CDR3 has 20 amino acids. DNA of the CDR3: TGTGCCAGCAGCTTTCTCCTATTCAGGGGATCAGGGGAAACGTCTGAAAAACTGTTTTTT. This translates into CASSFLLFRGSGETSEKLFF.

The rearrangement joins TRBV9 to TRBJ2-2; no clear D. Germline loops: CDR1 SGDLS, CDR2 YYNGEE. The CDR3 extends over 13 amino acids. The V end lost 6 bases, the J end lost 4 bases, and 10 bases lay between the germline ends. The CDR3 region is CASKAPGTGELFF. The DNA for the CDR3 is TGTGCCAGCAAAGCCCCGGGCACCGGGGAGCTGTTTTTT.

This clone was seen just once. The genes are TRBV5-1 and TRBJ2-3; no clear D. This CDR3 contains 13 residues. CDR1 and CDR2 from the germline V gene are SGHRS and YFSETQ. V gave up 2 bases and J gave up 3 bases, with 7 bases separating them. The CDR3 nucleotides are TGCGCCAGCAGCTTCTGGCGGACAGATACGCAGTATTTT. Its translation is CASSFWRTDTQYF.

The chain employs TRBV6-6 and TRBJ1-5, with 7 bases matching TRBD1. Germline lookup yields CDR1 MNHNY and CDR2 SVGAGI (reference sequence). Germline trimming cut 7 bases from V and 9 bases from J; bases unmatched to any gene: 6. This CDR3 contains 12 residues. The CDR3, as DNA: TGTGCCAGCACCACAGGGGACGGGCCCCAGCATTTT. Translating it yields CASTTGDGPQHF.

The rearrangement links TRBV13 to TRBJ2-2; D possibly corresponds to TRBD2 (7 bases). V was clipped by 8 bases and J by 5 bases, with 18 bases between them. Germline loops: CDR1 PRHDT, CDR2 FYEKMQ (reference sequence). The length of the CDR3 is 15 residues. The CDR3 DNA is TGTGCCAGCCGGAGAGGGGGGGCAGGAACCGGGGAGCTGTTTTTT. Residues: CASRRGGAGTGELFF.

This chain joins TRBV19 and TRBJ2-1, with a possible D match to TRBD1 (6 bases). Trimming removed 2 bases from V and 9 bases from J, with 11 bases in between. Germline loops: CDR1 LNHDA, CDR2 SQIVND (reference sequence). There are 13 residues in the CDR3. The CDR3 DNA follows: TGTGCCAGTAGTATACCGGACAGCGGTGAGCAGTTCTTC. Its protein is CASSIPDSGEQFF.

The rearrangement uses TRBV18 and TRBJ2-2; TRBD1 might be the D (6 bases). CDR1 KGHSH and CDR2 LQKENI come from the germline V gene. This CDR3 region has 16 residues. Trimming took off 3 bases at V and 3 bases at J, with 14 bases between the two ends. CDR3 DNA sequence: TGTGCCAGCTCACCGCCCCAGGGGCGGGACACCGGGGAGCTGTTTTTT. Amino acids: CASSPPQGRDTGELFF.

The CDR3 is CASRVGTGSEAFF. For the CDR3, the DNA is TGTGCCAGTAGGGTCGGGACAGGCTCTGAAGCTTTCTTT. This chain connects TRBV19 to TRBJ1-1, with 8 bases lining up with TRBD1. The J segment lost 6 bases and the V segment lost 6 bases, leaving 6 bases of the junction unmatched. Looked up from germline, CDR1 is LNHDA and CDR2 is SQIVND (reference sequence). This CDR3 has 13 amino acids.

In this sample, this clone turned up once. The chain uses TRBV4-3 and TRBJ2-2, with D perhaps TRBD1 (5 bases). V was pared by 0 bases and J by 4 bases, with 12 bases between. The CDR3 length is 16 residues. The germline gives CDR1 LGHNA, CDR2 YSLEER. The CDR3 spells CASSQEGQAVTGELFF. CDR3 nucleotides: TGCGCCAGCAGCCAAGAGGGGCAGGCGGTCACCGGGGAGCTGTTTTTT.

This chain connects TRBV6-5 to TRBJ1-2; 11 nucleotides line up with TRBD1. The germline CDR1 and CDR2 sequences are MNHEY and SVGAGI. V gave up 6 bases and J gave up 1 base; unmatched junction bases: 1. CDR3 length: 14 amino acids. The chain's CDR3 is CASRDRGLNYGYTF. The CDR3 bases are TGTGCCAGCAGGGACAGGGGGCTTAACTATGGCTACACCTTC.

The V gene is TRBV5-1, the J gene TRBJ1-1; D might be TRBD1 (6 bases). Trimming took off 4 bases at V and 1 base at J, with 14 bases between the two ends. The CDR3 is made up of 15 amino acids. Germline CDR1 is SGHRS and CDR2 is YFSETQ. CDR3 loop: CASSAILTGNTEAFF. The CDR3 DNA reads TGCGCCAGCAGCGCTATTCTGACAGGGAACACTGAAGCTTTCTTT.

V is TRBV27 and J is TRBJ1-2; D is uncertain. Germline CDR1 and CDR2: MNHEY and SMNVEV (reference sequence). V was pared by 5 bases and J by 4 bases, with 11 bases between. The CDR3 totals 13 residues. The CDR3, as DNA: TGTGCCAGCAGTCTGACTAGGTTCTATGGCTACACCTTC. It yields the protein CASSLTRFYGYTF.